This T cell receptor (beta chain) was retrieved from a study of early T cells in non-severe SARS-CoV-2 infection. About the study: Sequencing of unsorted whole blood was done on bulk RNA, leaving chains unpaired. The study, taken as a whole, reports: VDJdb matching, biased toward anti-spike CD8 responses, missed private and CD4 specificities.

Via MiXCR, TCRdb re-called the 5' RACE reads, giving one row per CDR3 protein. The profile shows some 25,000 distinct CDR3 sequences, 4.5% to 5.5% of them singletons. The ends were cut back, 5 bases at V and 5 bases at J, with 19 bases in the middle. The CDR3 is made up of 16 amino acids. CDR1 and CDR2 (germline): SGHVS, FQNEAQ. This clonotype was detected a few times. Its antigen is unidentified. The receptor's source is an adult who was a healthcare worker with PCR-confirmed SARS-CoV-2 infection or an uninfected control (not recorded which). Specimen: whole blood. The chain links TRBV7-8 to TRBJ1-5; D remains ambiguous. This CDR3 reads CASSKDRARPDQPQHF. As DNA, the CDR3 is TGTGCCAGCAGCAAAGACCGGGCTCGACCGGATCAGCCCCAGCATTTT.